This T cell receptor (beta chain) was observed in a study of cytomegalovirus exposure and HLA in healthy donors (dated by TCRdb to about 2017). For context, the study as a whole: According to a later analysis, one platform produced both the approximately 110 validation repertoires and the approximately 670 repertoires of the first cohort. The study aimed to test whether cataloging public T cell receptors could reveal signatures of past pathogen exposure. Besides the first cohort of approximately 670 subjects, a separate validation cohort made up of about 120 different subjects was used. The study combined high-throughput TCR immunosequencing, statistical association of individual TCRs with disease status, and machine learning to predict cytomegalovirus infection status. Results and caveats for the whole study, not just this receptor: All 120 or so repertoires were used to score co-occurrence in the validation cohort in a later analysis, because that analysis had no HLA typing for the cohort. A few of the identified cytomegalovirus-associated TCR beta chains were confirmed in vitro to be specific for cytomegalovirus antigens. In both the original and validation cohorts, the classifier was reported to diagnose cytomegalovirus status with high specificity and sensitivity. Of the cluster scores, 85% to 95% were above 0 in a later analysis, which found that TCRs clustered in the first cohort also tended to co-occur in the 90 to 150 validation repertoires. The study gave a list of 150 to 200 TCR beta chains associated with cytomegalovirus. According to the authors, the approach could potentially be generalized to other disease states and immunological phenotypes. Across donors, most TCR sequences were observed very rarely, whereas some public TCRs were present in many individuals.

For this clone: What antigen it recognizes has not been identified. No base qualities exist here, and no much larger clone lies one base off it.

Measured from the cysteine to the phenylalanine, the CDR3 is 15 residues long. Kept here is only the CDR3 DNA, which spans 45 bases and is read in frame from base 1. Trimming accounts for 0 bases at V and 4 bases at J, while the number of junction bases matched to no gene is 6. The germline V gene provides CDR1 SGDLS and CDR2 YYNGEE. The donors belonged to the validation cohort of about 130 subjects, which was separate from the approximately 700-subject first cohort. Preparation of the library involved the immunoSEQ multiplex PCR assay. The study's processing was this. A statistical classification framework was built for diagnosing cytomegalovirus status from the catalog of TCR beta chain sequences. The table was pulled from immuneACCESS by TCRdb, which kept in-frame rearrangements only. Such tables lose some clones; where checked, under half of the loss comes from unresolved V genes, and the rest has no known cause. V and J calls and clone size come straight from that table; D and trimming were deduced from the DNA. Here the sample has 55,000 to 65,000 clones; 90% occur a single time. Jointly, the top ten make up 1% to 1.2% of the sample.

Sequencing used PBMCs. The receptor was isolated from a man between 18 and 35 years old in good health and CMV-seronegative. The sequence joins TRBV9 to TRBJ2-5; 7 junctional bases match TRBD2. The DNA is as follows: TGTGCCAGCAGCGTAGACGTGGGAGGGCGAGAGACCCAGTACTTC. It encodes CASSVDVGGRETQYF. The full variable domain, with segments outside the CDR3 supplied by the reference TRBV9 and TRBJ2-5 proteins, appears as DSGVTQTPKHLITATGQRVTLRCSPRSGDLSVYWYQQSLDQGLQFLIQYYNGEERAKGNILERFSAQQFPDLHSELNLSSLELGDSALYFCASSVDVGGRETQYFGPGTRLLVL.